These 9 T cell receptor beta chains came from one sample sequenced in a study of identical twins. One entry per CDR3 protein results from TCRdb running MiXCR on the 5' RACE reads. The data hold hundreds of thousands of distinct CDR3 sequences, with approximately 6.1% observed a single time. The material sequenced was naive T cells sorted from blood. The receptors shown here come from a man between 18 and 29 years old in good health.

This clonotype was counted ten times or more. V usage is TRBV20-1 and J usage is TRBJ2-3; perhaps TRBD2 as D (5 bases). V lost 6 bases to trimming and J lost 4 bases, with 23 bases between them. CDR1 is DFQATT, CDR2 SNEGSKA, per germline (reference sequence). The CDR3 length is 16 residues. For the CDR3, the DNA is TGCAGTGCAACCACAAATAAGGGTACTAGACCAGATACGCAGTATTTT. Protein: CSATTNKGTRPDTQYF.

This clonotype appeared a few times. The V gene is TRBV14, the J gene TRBJ2-1, with no clear D. This CDR3 region has 13 residues. Germline CDR1 reads SGHDN; CDR2 reads FVKESK. Trimming shortened V by 4 bases and J by 7 bases, and 11 bases separated the two germline ends. The CDR3 nucleotides read TGTGCCAGCAGCCCAAAGGGATGGAATGAGCAGTTCTTC. Residues: CASSPKGWNEQFF.

There are many counts of this clonotype. This sequence joins TRBV20-1 and TRBJ2-1, with 7 nucleotides matching TRBD1. J gave up 4 bases and V 7 bases, and 13 bases lay outside the gene matches. This CDR3 contains 15 residues. Looked up from germline, CDR1 is DFQATT and CDR2 is SNEGSKA (reference sequence). The DNA of the CDR3 is TGCAGTGGGAATCCACCGGGACAGTCTTACAATGAGCAGTTCTTC. This translates into CSGNPPGQSYNEQFF.

This clonotype appeared many times. This chain connects TRBV5-1 to TRBJ2-1; D not resolved. CDR3 length equals 13 residues. Germline values: CDR1 SGHRS, CDR2 YFSETQ. Trimming cost V 0 bases and J 7 bases, with 8 bases left between them. The CDR3 protein is CASSLVSRNEQFF. As DNA, the CDR3 is TGCGCCAGCAGCTTGGTTAGCAGGAATGAGCAGTTCTTC.

The V gene is TRBV18, the J gene TRBJ2-1; TRBD2 aligns across 10 bases. Germline assignment: CDR1 KGHSH and CDR2 LQKENI. The CDR3 runs 15 residues. The ends lost 2 bases at V and 8 bases at J; junction bases unmatched: 6. The CDR3 reads CASSPSLAGGDEQFF. The CDR3 coding sequence is TGTGCCAGCTCACCATCGTTAGCGGGAGGAGATGAGCAGTTCTTC.

Ten or more counts support this clonotype. CDR3 in amino acids: CASTLVSSSYEQYV. The CDR3 region has the DNA TGCGCCAGCACCTTAGTCAGCAGCTCCTACGAGCAGTACGTC. This rearrangement joins TRBV5-1 to TRBJ2-7; no firm D call. Trimming removed 6 bases from V and 0 bases from J, with 13 bases in between. This CDR3 contains 14 residues. Germline V lookup: CDR1 SGHRS, CDR2 YFSETQ.

This clonotype was counted ten times or more. The chain links TRBV7-8 to TRBJ2-1; D tentatively reads TRBD1 or TRBD2 (5 bases each). The length of the CDR3 is 15 residues. Per germline, CDR1 SGHVS and CDR2 FQNEAQ. V dropped 6 bases and J dropped 1 base, with 13 bases sitting between them. The CDR3 region has the DNA TGTGCCAGCAGAACCCTAGCAGGGTCCTACAATGAGCAGTTCTTC. Residues: CASRTLAGSYNEQFF.

This clonotype showed up just a few times. This chain links TRBV20-1 with TRBJ2-1, with 10 bases matching TRBD2. The V segment lost 3 bases and the J segment 0 bases; nucleotides outside the gene matches: 5. Germline V gene data show CDR1 as DFQATT and CDR2 as SNEGSKA (reference sequence). The CDR3 totals 16 residues. The CDR3 coding sequence is TGCAGTGCTAGCAGAGCGGGAGGGATCTCCTACAATGAGCAGTTCTTC. Translation gives CSASRAGGISYNEQFF.

CDR3 in amino acids: CASSLDLDPGNEQFF. The CDR3 nucleotides are TGTGCCAGCAGCTTAGATTTGGACCCTGGGAATGAGCAGTTCTTC. The chain combines TRBV7-9 with TRBJ2-1; D unresolved. This CDR3 comprises 15 residues. V lost 1 base and J lost 7, with 14 bases in between. From germline, CDR1 is SEHNR and CDR2 FQNEAQ (reference sequence). Together with reference TRBV7-9 and TRBJ2-1, the CDR3 gives the full variable domain: DTGVSQNPRHKITKRGQNVTFRCDPISEHNRLYWYRQTLGQGPEFLTYFQNEAQLEKSRLLSDRFSAERPKGSFSTLEIQRTEQGDSAMYLCASSLDLDPGNEQFFGPGTRLTVL.